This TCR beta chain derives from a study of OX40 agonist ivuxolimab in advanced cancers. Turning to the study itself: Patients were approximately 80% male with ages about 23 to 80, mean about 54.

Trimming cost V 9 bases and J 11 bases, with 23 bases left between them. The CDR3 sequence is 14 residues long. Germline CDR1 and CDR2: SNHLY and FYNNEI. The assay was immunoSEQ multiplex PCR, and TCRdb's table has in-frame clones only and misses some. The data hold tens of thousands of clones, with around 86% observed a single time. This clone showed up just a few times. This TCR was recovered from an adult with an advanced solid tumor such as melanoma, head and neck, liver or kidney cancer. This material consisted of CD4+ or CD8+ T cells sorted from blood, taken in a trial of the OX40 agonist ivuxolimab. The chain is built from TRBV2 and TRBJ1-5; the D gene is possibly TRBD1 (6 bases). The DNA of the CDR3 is TGTGCCAGTCGGGACATACTAGCAGATACGGCCCAGCATTTT. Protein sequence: CASRDILADTAQHF.